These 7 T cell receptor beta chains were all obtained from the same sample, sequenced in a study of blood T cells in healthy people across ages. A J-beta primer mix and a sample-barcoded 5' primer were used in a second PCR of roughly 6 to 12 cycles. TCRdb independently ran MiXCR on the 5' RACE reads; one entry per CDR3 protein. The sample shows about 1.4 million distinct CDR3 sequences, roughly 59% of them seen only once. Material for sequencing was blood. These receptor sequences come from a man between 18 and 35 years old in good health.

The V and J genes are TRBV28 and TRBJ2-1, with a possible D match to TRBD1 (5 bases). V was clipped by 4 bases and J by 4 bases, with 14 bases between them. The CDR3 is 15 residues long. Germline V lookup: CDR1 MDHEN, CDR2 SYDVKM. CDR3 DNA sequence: TGTGCCAGCAGTTCATTAGTGGGGCCGTACAATGAGCAGTTCTTC. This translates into CASSSLVGPYNEQFF.

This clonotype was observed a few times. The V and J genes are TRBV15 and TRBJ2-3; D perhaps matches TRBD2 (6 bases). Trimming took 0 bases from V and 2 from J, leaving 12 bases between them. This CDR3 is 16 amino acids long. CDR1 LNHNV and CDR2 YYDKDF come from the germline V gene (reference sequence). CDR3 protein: CATSREGGRDTDTQYF. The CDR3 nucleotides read TGTGCCACCAGCAGAGAAGGCGGGCGGGACACAGATACGCAGTATTTT.

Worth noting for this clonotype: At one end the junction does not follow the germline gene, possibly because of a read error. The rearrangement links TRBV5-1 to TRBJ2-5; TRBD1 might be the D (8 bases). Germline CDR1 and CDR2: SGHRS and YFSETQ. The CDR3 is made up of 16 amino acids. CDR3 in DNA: TGCGCCAGCGGCTTACAGGGGGGACTATACCAAGAGACCCAGTACTTC. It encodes CASGLQGGLYQETQYF.

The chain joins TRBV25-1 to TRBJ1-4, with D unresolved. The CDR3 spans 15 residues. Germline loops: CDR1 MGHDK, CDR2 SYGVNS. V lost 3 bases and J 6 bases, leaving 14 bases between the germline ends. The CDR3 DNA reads TGTGCCAGCAGTGACTTTGGACGGCGCGATGAAAAACTGTTTTTT. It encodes CASSDFGRRDEKLFF. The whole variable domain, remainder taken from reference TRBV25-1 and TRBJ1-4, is EADIYQTPRYLVIGTGKKITLECSQTMGHDKMYWYQQDPGMELHLIHYSYGVNSTEKGDLSSESTVSRIRTEHFPLTLESARPSHTSQYLCASSDFGRRDEKLFFGSGTQLSVL.

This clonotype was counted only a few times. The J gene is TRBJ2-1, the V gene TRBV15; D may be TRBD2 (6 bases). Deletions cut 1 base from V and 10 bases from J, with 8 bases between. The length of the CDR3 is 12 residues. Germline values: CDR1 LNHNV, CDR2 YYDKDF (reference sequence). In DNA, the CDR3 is TGTGCCACCAGCAGAGGTGCGGGAGAGCAGTTCTTC. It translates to CATSRGAGEQFF.

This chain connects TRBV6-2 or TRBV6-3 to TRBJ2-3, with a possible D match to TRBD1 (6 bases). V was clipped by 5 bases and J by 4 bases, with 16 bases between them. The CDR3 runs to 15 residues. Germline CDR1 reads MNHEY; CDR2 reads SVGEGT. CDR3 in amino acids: CASSDTGKTPDTQYF. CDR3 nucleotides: TGTGCCAGCAGTGATACAGGGAAAACCCCAGATACGCAGTATTTT.

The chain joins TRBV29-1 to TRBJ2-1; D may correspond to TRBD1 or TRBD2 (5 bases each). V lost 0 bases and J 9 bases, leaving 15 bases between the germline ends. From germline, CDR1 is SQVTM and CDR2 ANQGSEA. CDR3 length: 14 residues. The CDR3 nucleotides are TGCAGCGTTGAAGAGGGGGATGCCGCGGGTGAGCAGTTCTTC. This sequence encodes CSVEEGDAAGEQFF.